The present entry profiles one TCR beta chain with its context. Its matching antigen is unknown. These data originate in a study of cytotoxic CD8 clonotypes in ibrutinib-treated CLL. Library input was about 1.8 micrograms of DNA from cryopreserved PBMCs. Trimming shortened V by 2 bases and J by 1 base, and 6 bases separated the two germline ends. Germline CDR1 and CDR2: MRHNA and SNTAGT. The CDR3 covers 14 residues. Produced via immunoSEQ multiplex PCR; TCRdb's table is partial and in-frame only. This sample carries 150,000 or so clones, approximately 84% of them seen once, and the ten largest clones take 3.5% to 5.5%. General study results and limits: Measured clonality at baseline was greater than in age-matched healthy donors and tracked with circulating CD8+ T-cell counts. Whereas clonality rose at ibrutinib response, it declined toward baseline at progression.

The source was PBMCs, collected after 24 months of ibrutinib treatment. The chain uses TRBV6-4 and TRBJ1-5; the D is unclear. The sequence came from a human donor with chronic lymphocytic leukemia. The CDR3: CASSDAMSNQPQHF. The CDR3 bases are TGTGCCAGCAGTGACGCGATGAGCAATCAGCCCCAGCATTTT.